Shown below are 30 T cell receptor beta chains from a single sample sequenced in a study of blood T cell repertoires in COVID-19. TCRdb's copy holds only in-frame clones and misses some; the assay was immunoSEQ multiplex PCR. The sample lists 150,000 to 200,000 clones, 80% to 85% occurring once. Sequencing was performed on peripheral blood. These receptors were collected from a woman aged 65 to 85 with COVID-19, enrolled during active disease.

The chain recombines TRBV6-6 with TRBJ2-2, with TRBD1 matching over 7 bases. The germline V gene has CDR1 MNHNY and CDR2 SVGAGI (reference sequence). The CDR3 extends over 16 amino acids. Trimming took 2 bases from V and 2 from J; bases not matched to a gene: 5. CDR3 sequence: CASSYLGGANTGELFF. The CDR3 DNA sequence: TGTGCCAGCAGTTACCTAGGGGGCGCCAACACCGGGGAGCTGTTTTTT.

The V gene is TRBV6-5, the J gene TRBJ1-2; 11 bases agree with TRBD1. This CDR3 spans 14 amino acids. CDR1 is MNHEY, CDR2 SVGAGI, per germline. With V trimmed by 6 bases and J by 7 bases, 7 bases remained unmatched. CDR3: CASRSPGQGGGYTF. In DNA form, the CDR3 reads TGTGCCAGCAGGTCCCCGGGACAGGGGGGTGGCTACACCTTC.

CDR3 nucleotide sequence: TGCAGCGTTGGGGGGGGACAGGGTGAAAAACTGTTTTTT. It is translated as CSVGGGQGEKLFF. The V call is TRBV29-1, the J call TRBJ1-4; 9 positions agree with TRBD1. This CDR3 comprises 13 residues. Per germline, CDR1 SQVTM and CDR2 ANQGSEA. J lost 7 bases, V lost 4 bases, and 4 bases had no gene match.

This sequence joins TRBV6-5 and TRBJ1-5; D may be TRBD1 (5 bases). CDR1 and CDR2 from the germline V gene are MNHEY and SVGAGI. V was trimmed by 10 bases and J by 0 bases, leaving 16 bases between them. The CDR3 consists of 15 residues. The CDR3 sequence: CATRRAGLSNQPQHF. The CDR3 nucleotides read TGTGCCACTCGGAGGGCAGGGCTTAGCAATCAGCCCCAGCATTTT.

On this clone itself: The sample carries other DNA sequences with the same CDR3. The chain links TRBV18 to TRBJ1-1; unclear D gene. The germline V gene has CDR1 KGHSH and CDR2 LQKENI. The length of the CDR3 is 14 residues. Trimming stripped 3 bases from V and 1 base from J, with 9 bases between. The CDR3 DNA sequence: TGTGCCAGCTCACCGATACAGCCGAACACTGAAGCTTTCTTT. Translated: CASSPIQPNTEAFF.

CDR3 DNA: TGTGCCAGCAAGGGACTATATAGCAATCAGCCCCAGCATTTT. The encoded protein is CASKGLYSNQPQHF. The rearrangement joins TRBV28 to TRBJ1-5; tentatively, D is TRBD1 (5 bases). Trimming cost V 7 bases and J 0 bases, with 10 bases left between them. This CDR3 region has 14 residues. The germline gives CDR1 MDHEN, CDR2 SYDVKM. Using reference TRBV28 and TRBJ1-5 for the parts outside the CDR3, the full variable domain is DVKVTQSSRYLVKRTGEKVFLECVQDMDHENMFWYRQDPGLGLRLIYFSYDVKMKEKGDIPEGYSVSREKKERFSLILESASTNQTSMYLCASKGLYSNQPQHFGDGTRLSIL.

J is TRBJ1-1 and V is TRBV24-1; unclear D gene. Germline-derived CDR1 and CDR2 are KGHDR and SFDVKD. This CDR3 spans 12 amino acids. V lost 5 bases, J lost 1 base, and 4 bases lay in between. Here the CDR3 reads CATSVWNTEAFF. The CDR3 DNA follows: TGTGCCACCAGTGTCTGGAACACTGAAGCTTTCTTT.

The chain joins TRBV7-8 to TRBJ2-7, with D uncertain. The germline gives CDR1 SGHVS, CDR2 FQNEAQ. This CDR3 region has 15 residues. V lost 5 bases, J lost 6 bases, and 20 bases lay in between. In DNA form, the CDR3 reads TGTGCCAGCAGCGCAGGCCTCGGATTCCTGGGCGAGCAGTACGTC. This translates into CASSAGLGFLGEQYV.

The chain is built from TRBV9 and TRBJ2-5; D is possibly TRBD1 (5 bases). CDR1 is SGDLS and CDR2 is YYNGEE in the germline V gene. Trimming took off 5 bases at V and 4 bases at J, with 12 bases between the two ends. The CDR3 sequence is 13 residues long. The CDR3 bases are TGTGCCAGCAGTGGGCCTAGGGGAGAGACCCAGTACTTC. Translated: CASSGPRGETQYF.

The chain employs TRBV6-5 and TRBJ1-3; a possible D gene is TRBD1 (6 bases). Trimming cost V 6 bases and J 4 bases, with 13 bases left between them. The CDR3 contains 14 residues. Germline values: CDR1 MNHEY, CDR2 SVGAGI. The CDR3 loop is CASSKQGSGNTIYF. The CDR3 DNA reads TGTGCCAGCAGCAAACAGGGTAGCGGAAACACCATATATTTT.

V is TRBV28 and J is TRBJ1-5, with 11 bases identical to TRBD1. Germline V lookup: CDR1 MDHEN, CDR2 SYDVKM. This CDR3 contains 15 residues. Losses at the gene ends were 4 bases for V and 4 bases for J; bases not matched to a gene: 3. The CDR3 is CASSYGQGANQPQHF. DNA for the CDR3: TGTGCCAGCAGTTACGGACAGGGGGCGAATCAGCCCCAGCATTTT.

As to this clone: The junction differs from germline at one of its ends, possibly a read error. The CDR3 sequence: CASSLVQGKMDF. DNA for the CDR3: TGTGCCAGCAGCTTGGTACAGGGGAAAATGGATTTT. The genes are TRBV5-6 and TRBJ2-3; 7 bases line up with TRBD1. Germline CDR1 is SGHDT and CDR2 is YYEEEE. The CDR3 has 12 residues. Drawing the rest from reference TRBV5-6 and TRBJ2-3, the complete variable domain is DAGVTQSPTHLIKTRGQQVTLRCSPKSGHDTVSWYQQALGQGPQFIFQYYEEEERQRGNFPDRFSGHQFPNYSSELNVNALLLGDSALYLCASSLVQGKMDFGPGTRLTVL.

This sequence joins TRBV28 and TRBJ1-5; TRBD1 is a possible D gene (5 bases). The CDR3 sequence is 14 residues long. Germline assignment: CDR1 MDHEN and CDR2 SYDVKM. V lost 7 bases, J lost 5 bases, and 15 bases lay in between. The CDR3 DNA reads TGTGCCAGCAATACAGGTGGGTTTTATCAGCCCCAGCATTTT. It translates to CASNTGGFYQPQHF.

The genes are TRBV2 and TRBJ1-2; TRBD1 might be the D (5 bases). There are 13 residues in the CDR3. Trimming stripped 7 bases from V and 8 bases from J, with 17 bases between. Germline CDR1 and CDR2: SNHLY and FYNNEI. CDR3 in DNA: TGTGCCAGCAAGGGAGGGGAAGGAGTCGGCTACACCTTC. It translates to CASKGGEGVGYTF.

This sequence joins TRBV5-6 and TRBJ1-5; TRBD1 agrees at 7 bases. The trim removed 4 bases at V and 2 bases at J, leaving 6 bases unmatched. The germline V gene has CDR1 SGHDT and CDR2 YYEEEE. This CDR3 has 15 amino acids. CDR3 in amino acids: CASSLIGQGNQPQHF. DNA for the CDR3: TGTGCCAGCAGCCTTATCGGACAGGGCAATCAGCCCCAGCATTTT.

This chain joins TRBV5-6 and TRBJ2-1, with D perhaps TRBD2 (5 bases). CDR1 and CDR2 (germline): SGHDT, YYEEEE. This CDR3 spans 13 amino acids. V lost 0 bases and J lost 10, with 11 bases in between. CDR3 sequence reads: CASSLDRTGEQFF. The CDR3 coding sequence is TGTGCCAGCAGCTTGGATCGGACGGGGGAGCAGTTCTTC.

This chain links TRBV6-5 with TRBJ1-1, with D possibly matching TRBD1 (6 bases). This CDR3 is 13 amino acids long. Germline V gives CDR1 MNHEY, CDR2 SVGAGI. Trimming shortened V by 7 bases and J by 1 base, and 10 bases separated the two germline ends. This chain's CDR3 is CASIRTENTEAFF. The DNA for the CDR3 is TGTGCCAGCATTCGGACAGAGAACACTGAAGCTTTCTTT.

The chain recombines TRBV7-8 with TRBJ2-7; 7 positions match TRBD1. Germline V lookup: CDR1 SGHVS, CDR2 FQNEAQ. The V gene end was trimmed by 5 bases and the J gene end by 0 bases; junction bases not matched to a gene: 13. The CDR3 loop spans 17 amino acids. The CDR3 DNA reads TGTGCCAGCAGCAAAAGGGGCCCGAGGGACAGCTCCTACGAGCAGTACGTC. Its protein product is CASSKRGPRDSSYEQYV.

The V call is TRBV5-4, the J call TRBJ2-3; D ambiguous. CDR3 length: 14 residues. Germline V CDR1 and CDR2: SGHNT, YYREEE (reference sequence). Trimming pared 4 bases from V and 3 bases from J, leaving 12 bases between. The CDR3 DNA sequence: TGTGCCAGCAGCCCGAACACACAGACAGATACGCAGTATTTT. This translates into CASSPNTQTDTQYF.

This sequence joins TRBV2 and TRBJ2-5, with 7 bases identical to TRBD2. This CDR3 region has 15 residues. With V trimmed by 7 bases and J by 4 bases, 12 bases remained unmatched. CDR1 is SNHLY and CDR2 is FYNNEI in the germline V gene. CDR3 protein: CASNGAGEAGETQYF. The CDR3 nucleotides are TGTGCCAGCAATGGGGCGGGAGAGGCTGGAGAGACCCAGTACTTC.

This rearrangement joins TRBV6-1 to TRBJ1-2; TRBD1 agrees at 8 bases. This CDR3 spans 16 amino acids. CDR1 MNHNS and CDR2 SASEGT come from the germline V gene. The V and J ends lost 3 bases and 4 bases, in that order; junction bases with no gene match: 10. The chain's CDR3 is CASSDRTGRLGYGYTF. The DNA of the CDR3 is TGTGCCAGCAGTGATAGGACAGGGCGGCTAGGCTATGGCTACACCTTC.

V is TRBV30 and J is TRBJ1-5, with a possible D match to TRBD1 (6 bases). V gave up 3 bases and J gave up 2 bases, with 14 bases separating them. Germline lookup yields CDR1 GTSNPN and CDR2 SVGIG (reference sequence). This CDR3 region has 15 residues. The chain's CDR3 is CAWRSTGRGNQPQHF. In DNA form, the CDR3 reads TGTGCCTGGAGGTCAACAGGGAGGGGCAATCAGCCCCAGCATTTT. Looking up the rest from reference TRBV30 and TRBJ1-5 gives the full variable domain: SQTIHQWPATLVQPVGSPLSLECTVEGTSNPNLYWYRQAAGRGLQLLFYSVGIGQISSEVPQNLSASRPQDRQFILSSKKLLLSDSGFYLCAWRSTGRGNQPQHFGDGTRLSIL.

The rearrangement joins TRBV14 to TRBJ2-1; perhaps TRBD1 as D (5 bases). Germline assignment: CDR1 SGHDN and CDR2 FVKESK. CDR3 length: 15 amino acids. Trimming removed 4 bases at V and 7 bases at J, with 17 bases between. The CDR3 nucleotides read TGTGCCAGCAGCCTGCAGGGTCATGGGCCGAATGAGCAGTTCTTC. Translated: CASSLQGHGPNEQFF.

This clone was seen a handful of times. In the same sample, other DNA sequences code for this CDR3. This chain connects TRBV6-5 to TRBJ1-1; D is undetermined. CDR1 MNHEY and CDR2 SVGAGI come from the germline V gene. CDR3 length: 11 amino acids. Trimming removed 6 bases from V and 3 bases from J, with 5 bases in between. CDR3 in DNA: TGTGCCAGCAGGAGGGACACTGAAGCTTTCTTT. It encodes CASRRDTEAFF.

This CDR3 reads CASSDGLYQPQHF. In nucleotides, the CDR3 is TGTGCCAGCAGTGATGGGCTGTATCAGCCCCAGCATTTT. The genes are TRBV2 and TRBJ1-5; D is undetermined. The CDR3 spans 13 residues. CDR1 is SNHLY, CDR2 FYNNEI, per germline. V lost 3 bases and J lost 5, with 8 bases in between.

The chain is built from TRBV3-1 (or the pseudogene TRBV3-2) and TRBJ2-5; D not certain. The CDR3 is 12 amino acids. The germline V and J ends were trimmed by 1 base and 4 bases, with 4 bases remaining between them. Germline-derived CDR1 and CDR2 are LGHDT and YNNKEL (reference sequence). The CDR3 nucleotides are TGTGCCAGCAGCCAAGCGGTAGAGACCCAGTACTTC. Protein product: CASSQAVETQYF.

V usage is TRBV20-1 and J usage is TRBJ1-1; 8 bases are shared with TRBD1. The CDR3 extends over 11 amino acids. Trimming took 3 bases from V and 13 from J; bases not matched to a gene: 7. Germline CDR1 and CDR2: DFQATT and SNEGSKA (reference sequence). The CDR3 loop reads CSARTGQGRFF. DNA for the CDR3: TGCAGTGCTAGGACCGGACAGGGACGTTTCTTT.

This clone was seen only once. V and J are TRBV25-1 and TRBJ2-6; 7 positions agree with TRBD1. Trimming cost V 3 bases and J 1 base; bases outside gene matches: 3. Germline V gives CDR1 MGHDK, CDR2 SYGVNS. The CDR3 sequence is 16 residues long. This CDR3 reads CASSDRGLSGANVLTF. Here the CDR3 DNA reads TGTGCCAGCAGTGATAGGGGGCTATCTGGGGCCAACGTCCTGACTTTC.

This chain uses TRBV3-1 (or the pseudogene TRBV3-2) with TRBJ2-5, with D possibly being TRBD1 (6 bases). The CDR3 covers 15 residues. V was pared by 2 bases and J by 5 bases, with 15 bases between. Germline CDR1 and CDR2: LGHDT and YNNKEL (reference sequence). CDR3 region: CASSQKGQLTETQYF. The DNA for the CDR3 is TGTGCCAGCAGCCAAAAGGGACAACTCACCGAGACCCAGTACTTC.

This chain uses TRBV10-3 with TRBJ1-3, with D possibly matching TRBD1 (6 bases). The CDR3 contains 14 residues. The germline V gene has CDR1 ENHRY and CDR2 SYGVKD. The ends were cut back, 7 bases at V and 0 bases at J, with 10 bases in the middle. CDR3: CAITGTSSGNTIYF. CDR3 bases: TGTGCCATCACCGGGACATCCTCTGGAAACACCATATATTTT.